The 20 T cell receptor beta chains presented below share a single source sample, sequenced in a study of post-analysis software for immune sequencing data. No antigens are known for them. Sequencing libraries made from TCR beta cDNA carried unique molecular identifiers. TCRdb re-called the PCR reads with MiXCR, one entry per CDR3 protein. The sample comprises around 260,000 distinct CDR3 sequences, less than 40% of which are singletons, and around 5.2% rests with the top ten. Study results and limitations: When patients were compared with controls, 4 or 5 TRBV segments were more frequent, TRBV5-6, TRBV5-1 and TRBV20-1 among them.

What was sequenced was blood. These receptors were collected from a girl aged 10 to 17 with multiple sclerosis.

This clonotype was detected once. The chain employs TRBV7-3 and TRBJ2-3; TRBD2 is a possible D gene (5 bases). The ends were cut back, 5 bases at V and 7 bases at J, with 19 bases in the middle. Germline V gene lookup returns CDR1 SGHTA and CDR2 FQGTGA. The length of the CDR3 is 15 residues. The CDR3 DNA reads as TGTGCCAGCAGCACCAGCGGACTTCCCGCCCATACGCAGTATTTT. Protein product: CASSTSGLPAHTQYF.

This clonotype was counted only a few times. This chain connects TRBV27 to TRBJ1-5; D not resolved. Germline CDR1 MNHEY, CDR2 SMNVEV (reference sequence). This CDR3 has 16 amino acids. Trimming pared 5 bases from V and 0 bases from J, leaving 14 bases between. In nucleotides, the CDR3 is TGTGCCAGCAGTCCCTTCTTCCAACCTAGCAATCAGCCCCAGCATTTT. Protein product: CASSPFFQPSNQPQHF.

This clonotype was recorded at least ten times. The chain links TRBV12-3 or TRBV12-4 to TRBJ1-2; D possibly corresponds to TRBD1 (6 bases). Trimming shortened V by 6 bases and J by 5 bases, and 13 bases separated the two germline ends. This CDR3 comprises 13 residues. The CDR3 region has the DNA TGTGCCAGCAGGGTGGGGGGCGGTTATGGCTACACCTTC. Amino acid sequence: CASRVGGGYGYTF.

This chain joins TRBV19 and TRBJ1-4, with a weak D call TRBD1 (5 bases). V was trimmed by 7 bases and J by 3 bases, leaving 15 bases between them. The CDR3 totals 15 residues. Germline loops: CDR1 LNHDA, CDR2 SQIVND (reference sequence). The CDR3: CASTGGRGPNEKLFF. CDR3 coding DNA: TGTGCCAGTACCGGAGGTAGGGGCCCTAATGAAAAACTGTTTTTT.

This clonotype was seen at least ten times. This chain joins TRBV6-2 or TRBV6-3 and TRBJ2-3; 7 bases fit TRBD2. In germline, CDR1 is MNHEY, CDR2 SVGEGT. The V and J ends lost 4 bases and 5 bases, in that order; junction bases with no gene match: 12. The CDR3 is 16 residues long. In DNA form, the CDR3 reads TGTGCCAGCAGTTTCACGGGACTACCTGGAGGAGATACGCAGTATTTT. Its protein product is CASSFTGLPGGDTQYF.

This clonotype has just a few counts. The chain is built from TRBV27 and TRBJ1-5, with 9 nucleotides matching TRBD1. V shed 2 bases and J 7 bases; nucleotides not matched to a gene: 6. CDR1 and CDR2 (germline): MNHEY, SMNVEV (reference sequence). This CDR3 has 15 residues. CDR3 DNA: TGTGCCAGCAGTTTAGGGGACAGGGCATTGCAGCCCCAGCATTTT. As protein: CASSLGDRALQPQHF.

There are many counts of this clonotype. In DNA form, the CDR3 reads TGTGCCAGTAGTATCCTAGCGGGAGGGATGACAGATACGCAGTATTTT. Its protein product is CASSILAGGMTDTQYF. The chain carries TRBV19 and TRBJ2-3; 12 nucleotides line up with TRBD2. J lost 3 bases, V lost 3 bases, and 4 bases had no gene match. The CDR3 sequence is 16 residues long. The germline V gene has CDR1 LNHDA and CDR2 SQIVND (reference sequence).

The chain links TRBV12-3 or TRBV12-4 to TRBJ2-3, with TRBD2 as a possible D gene (6 bases). CDR3 length equals 15 residues. V was trimmed by 4 bases and J by 4 bases, leaving 15 bases between them. This CDR3 reads CASSWGGARADTQYF. CDR3 sequence (DNA): TGTGCCAGCAGTTGGGGAGGAGCTAGAGCAGATACGCAGTATTTT.

This clonotype has at least ten counts. The CDR3 nucleotides read TGCAGTGCTAGAGATGGCCGGGACCCCTACAATGAGCAGTTCTTC. Amino acids: CSARDGRDPYNEQFF. J is TRBJ2-1 and V is TRBV20-1; D assignment may be TRBD1 or TRBD2 (5 bases each). The length of the CDR3 is 15 residues. CDR1 and CDR2 (germline): DFQATT, SNEGSKA (reference sequence). V dropped 0 bases and J dropped 2 bases, with 11 bases sitting between them.

In this sample, this clonotype turned up many times. The chain recombines TRBV29-1 with TRBJ1-1, with 9 bases identical to TRBD1. V lost 5 bases, J lost 5 bases, and 3 bases stayed unmatched. The germline CDR1 and CDR2 sequences are SQVTM and ANQGSEA. The CDR3 loop spans 12 amino acids. CDR3 DNA sequence: TGCAGCGTTCGGACAGGGGTAACTGAAGCTTTCTTT. Translation gives CSVRTGVTEAFF.

The rearrangement uses TRBV10-3 and TRBJ2-7; TRBD2 might be the D (7 bases). Germline loops: CDR1 ENHRY, CDR2 SYGVKD. The CDR3 runs 17 residues. Trimming took 0 bases from V and 3 from J, leaving 18 bases between them. This CDR3 reads CAISESIRGGRFYEQYF. CDR3 nucleotides: TGTGCCATCAGTGAGTCAATTAGGGGGGGCAGATTCTACGAGCAGTACTTC.

This clonotype was seen at least ten times. The rearrangement uses TRBV6-1 and TRBJ2-5; TRBD1 agrees at 8 bases. Germline values: CDR1 MNHNS, CDR2 SASEGT. J gave up 4 bases and V 3 bases, and 16 bases lay outside the gene matches. The CDR3 runs to 18 residues. This CDR3 reads CASSDRGRVVGDRETQYF. DNA for the CDR3: TGTGCCAGCAGTGACAGGGGGCGAGTAGTCGGTGACCGAGAGACCCAGTACTTC.

This clonotype was seen repeatedly, ten times or more. The genes are TRBV4-1 and TRBJ1-2, with TRBD1 matching 7 bases. This CDR3 contains 15 residues. Trimming took 1 base from V and 8 from J; bases not matched to a gene: 10. Germline values: CDR1 MGHRA, CDR2 YSYEKL. The CDR3 coding sequence is TGCGCCAGCAGCCAAGGTGAAAGGGGGCTGAGGGGCTACACCTTC. Residues: CASSQGERGLRGYTF.

This clonotype was recorded at least ten times. The chain's CDR3 is CASSLTASGAGGSSYNEQFF. The CDR3 DNA reads TGCGCCAGCAGCTTGACGGCTAGCGGGGCTGGGGGCTCCTCCTACAATGAGCAGTTCTTC. The chain employs TRBV5-1 and TRBJ2-1; 9 nucleotides agree with TRBD2. The CDR3 has 20 residues. The V gene end was trimmed by 1 base and the J gene end by 0 bases; junction bases not matched to a gene: 14. Germline V gene sequence: CDR1 SGHRS, CDR2 YFSETQ.

The chain couples TRBV4-1 to TRBJ2-7, with unresolved D. CDR3 length: 14 residues. CDR1 and CDR2 from the germline V gene are MGHRA and YSYEKL. Trimming pared 0 bases from V and 2 bases from J, leaving 8 bases between. CDR3 nucleotide sequence: TGCGCCAGCAGCCAAGATTTCAGGACCTACGAGCAGTACTTC. Protein: CASSQDFRTYEQYF.

The chain joins TRBV29-1 to TRBJ2-1; 11 bases fit TRBD2. The CDR3 runs to 19 residues. Trimming took 2 bases from V and 8 from J; bases not matched to a gene: 20. Germline CDR1 and CDR2: SQVTM and ANQGSEA. The CDR3 DNA reads TGCAGCGTTGAAAGTGGCCTCCCCACTCTAGCGGGAGGAGTCTATGAGCAGTTCTTC. This encodes CSVESGLPTLAGGVYEQFF.

The J gene is TRBJ1-5, the V gene TRBV3-1, with D tentatively TRBD1 (5 bases). Germline V gene lookup returns CDR1 LGHDT and CDR2 YNNKEL (reference sequence). The CDR3 loop spans 13 amino acids. V lost 4 bases, J lost 7 bases, and 11 bases lay in between. The CDR3 DNA reads TGTGCCAGCAGCCGTACAGGAGAACAGCCCCAGCATTTT. The encoded protein is CASSRTGEQPQHF.

The CDR3 here is CASSSSNLNTEAFF. The DNA for the CDR3 is TGTGCCAGCAGCTCTTCTAACCTGAACACTGAAGCTTTCTTT. This rearrangement joins TRBV7-9 to TRBJ1-1; no firm D call. Germline assignment: CDR1 SEHNR and CDR2 FQNEAQ (reference sequence). This CDR3 spans 14 amino acids. The ends were cut back, 4 bases at V and 0 bases at J, with 9 bases in the middle.

This clonotype occurred once. A clone one base away is much larger, so this may be a read error. The chain couples TRBV24-1 to TRBJ2-5; 12 bases are shared with TRBD2. CDR3 length: 17 amino acids. CDR1 and CDR2 (germline): KGHDR, SFDVKD. The CDR3 here is CATASSSGGAIGETRYF. CDR3 coding DNA: TGTGCCACAGCTTCCTCTAGCGGGGGGGCGATTGGAGAGACCCGGTACTTC.

This clonotype came up many times. The chain carries TRBV28 and TRBJ1-6, with 7 nucleotides matching TRBD1. The germline V gene has CDR1 MDHEN and CDR2 SYDVKM. The V and J ends lost 5 bases and 7 bases, in that order; junction bases with no gene match: 11. CDR3 length: 16 amino acids. The CDR3 reads CASSPTRQGTNSPLHF. The CDR3 DNA sequence: TGTGCCAGCAGTCCCACCCGACAGGGAACAAATTCACCCCTCCACTTT.